One and the same sample provided the 15 T cell receptor beta chains below, sequenced in a study of OX40 agonist ivuxolimab in advanced cancers. The protocol was immunoSEQ multiplex PCR, while the TCRdb copy is restricted to in-frame clones and leaves out a portion. The sample contains tens of thousands of clones, around 73% of which appear only once. Material: CD4+ or CD8+ T cells sorted from blood, obtained in a trial of the OX40 agonist ivuxolimab. Receptor source: an adult with an advanced solid tumor such as melanoma, head and neck, liver or kidney cancer.

This chain uses TRBV5-1 with TRBJ1-5; 8 nucleotides line up with TRBD1. The CDR3 spans 15 residues. V lost 0 bases and J lost 4; bases outside the gene matches: 3. Looked up from germline, CDR1 is SGHRS and CDR2 is YFSETQ. In DNA form, the CDR3 reads TGCGCCAGCAGCTTGGAGGGACAGGAGAATCAGCCCCAGCATTTT. The encoded protein is CASSLEGQENQPQHF.

The chain links TRBV6-5 to TRBJ1-4; D gene ambiguous. The V end was cut by 5 bases, the J end by 3 bases, with 10 bases between. This CDR3 is 14 amino acids long. The germline V gene has CDR1 MNHEY and CDR2 SVGAGI. CDR3 nucleotides: TGTGCCAGCAGTCAGGCAACATCTAATGAAAAACTGTTTTTT. It is translated as CASSQATSNEKLFF.

The gene calls are TRBV5-1 and TRBJ2-3; 8 bases are a match to TRBD1. The CDR3 is 16 residues long. Germline V gives CDR1 SGHRS, CDR2 YFSETQ. V lost 3 bases to trimming and J lost 5 bases; unmatched junction nucleotides: 11. CDR3 residues: CASSSRPGTGIDTQYF. The CDR3 DNA reads TGCGCCAGCAGCTCCCGACCCGGGACAGGAATAGATACGCAGTATTTT.

DNA of the CDR3: TGTGCCAGCAGCCAAGTGGGGACTAGCGGGGGGGCATTCACCGGGGAGCTGTTTTTT. This translates into CASSQVGTSGGAFTGELFF. The V call is TRBV4-2, the J call TRBJ2-2; 16 nucleotides agree with TRBD2. The CDR3 loop spans 19 amino acids. V was clipped by 1 base and J by 4 bases; unmatched bases: 6. CDR1 is LGHNA, CDR2 YNFKEQ, per germline.

This clone was counted between two and nine times. The chain joins TRBV7-3 to TRBJ1-3, with TRBD1 matching 8 bases. Losses at the gene ends were 5 bases for V and 1 base for J; bases not matched to a gene: 4. Germline V gene lookup returns CDR1 SGHTA and CDR2 FQGTGA. This CDR3 is built from 15 residues. The CDR3 DNA is TGTGCCAGCAGCAAGACAGGGGATTCTGGAAACACCATATATTTT. This encodes CASSKTGDSGNTIYF.

This chain joins TRBV5-4 and TRBJ2-2, with D possibly being TRBD2 (5 bases). The CDR3 sequence is 14 residues long. Germline CDR1 is SGHNT and CDR2 is YYREEE (reference sequence). The V gene lost 0 bases and the J gene lost 7 bases, with 10 bases spanning the gap. CDR3 amino acids: CASSLDIGIGELFF. The CDR3 DNA reads as TGTGCCAGCAGCTTGGATATCGGGATCGGGGAGCTGTTTTTT.

This chain links TRBV9 with TRBJ2-2; D gene unclear. This CDR3 is 16 amino acids long. Trimming left V 0 bases short and J 7 bases short, with 16 bases between. Germline V gene lookup returns CDR1 SGDLS and CDR2 YYNGEE. The CDR3, as DNA: TGTGCCAGCAGCGTAGTGCCGAATCCCTCGTACGGGGAGCTGTTTTTT. This translates into CASSVVPNPSYGELFF.

This clone was seen a single time. This rearrangement joins TRBV21-1 to TRBJ1-5. TRBV21-1 represents a pseudogene. This CDR3 has 18 residues. The CDR3 DNA reads as TGTGCCAGCAGCAAATGGACTGGGGCAGTGGAATTAAATCAGCCCCAGCATTTT. This translates into CASSKWTGAVELNQPQHF.

This clone was recorded only once. The chain uses TRBV30 and TRBJ2-7; 7 bases are a match to TRBD2. The trim removed 3 bases at V and 6 bases at J, leaving 8 bases unmatched. The germline V gene encodes CDR1 GTSNPN and CDR2 SVGIG (reference sequence). The CDR3 covers 13 residues. In nucleotides, the CDR3 is TGTGCCTGGAGGCCTGGAGGGAGGGCCGAGCAGTACTTC. This codes for CAWRPGGRAEQYF.

This CDR3 is CAWSAPGQGPYEQYF. The CDR3 nucleotides are TGTGCCTGGAGCGCTCCGGGACAGGGCCCCTACGAGCAGTACTTC. The chain recombines TRBV30 with TRBJ2-7; TRBD1 aligns across 9 bases. Germline V CDR1 and CDR2: GTSNPN, SVGIG (reference sequence). V trimming: 3 bases; J trimming: 2 bases; junction bases outside the gene matches: 8. The length of the CDR3 is 15 residues. Based on the CDR3 plus reference TRBV30 and TRBJ2-7, the full variable domain is SQTIHQWPATLVQPVGSPLSLECTVEGTSNPNLYWYRQAAGRGLQLLFYSVGIGQISSEVPQNLSASRPQDRQFILSSKKLLLSDSGFYLCAWSAPGQGPYEQYFGPGTRLTVT.

V is TRBV7-9 and J is TRBJ2-5; 7 bases agree with TRBD1. The CDR3 totals 15 residues. With 5 bases clipped from V and 2 bases from J, the junction kept 8 bases outside the gene matches. The germline gives CDR1 SEHNR, CDR2 FQNEAQ (reference sequence). The CDR3: CASSQLGQAQETQYF. The CDR3 DNA follows: TGTGCCAGCAGCCAATTAGGACAGGCTCAAGAGACCCAGTACTTC.

The chain links TRBV21-1 to TRBJ2-5. TRBV21-1 is tagged as a pseudogene. This CDR3 region has 16 residues. The CDR3: CASSKLVRAGQETQYF. The CDR3 DNA follows: TGTGCCAGCAGCAAACTTGTCAGGGCGGGCCAAGAGACCCAGTACTTC.

V is TRBV7-9 and J is TRBJ1-1; unclear D gene. Germline V gives CDR1 SEHNR, CDR2 FQNEAQ (reference sequence). Trimming cost V 1 base and J 4 bases, with 10 bases left between them. The CDR3 has 14 amino acids. For the CDR3, the DNA is TGTGCCAGCAGCTTAGGGTCTTTTGTCACTGAAGCTTTCTTT. This codes for CASSLGSFVTEAFF.

The chain uses TRBV19 and TRBJ1-1; D is perhaps TRBD1 (5 bases). Looked up from germline, CDR1 is LNHDA and CDR2 is SQIVND (reference sequence). The CDR3 covers 14 residues. The ends were cut back, 5 bases at V and 1 base at J, with 11 bases in the middle. CDR3 nucleotides: TGTGCCAGTAGTGCGGGACGGGGGAACACTGAAGCTTTCTTT. This gives the protein CASSAGRGNTEAFF.

V is TRBV4-2 and J is TRBJ1-6; D is possibly TRBD1 (5 bases). V was cut by 5 bases and J by 4 bases, with 18 bases left in between. The length of the CDR3 is 17 residues. The V gene's germline CDR1 is LGHNA and CDR2 YNFKEQ. The CDR3 loop reads CASSSPGFMDYNSPLHF. DNA of the CDR3: TGTGCCAGCAGCTCCCCAGGGTTTATGGATTATAATTCACCCCTCCACTTT.